This T cell receptor (beta chain) emerged from a study of identifying expanded T cells in peripheral blood (dated by TCRdb to the late 2010s). Regarding the complete study: Technical replicates were generated by sequencing separate aliquots of the same genomic DNA pool, with four replicates compared pairwise.

Summary of the overall study and its limitations: For all healthy donors, the variance in clone template counts between two-week samples rose significantly as total template count increased. The authors expected biological variance in healthy repertoires might increase further over much longer intervals such as months to years. The binomial model flagged approximately 1.1 differentially abundant clones between technical replicates but about 16 over two weeks and under 25 over around four weeks. Both the number of clones called differentially abundant and the false-positive rate were significantly reduced by the beta-binomial model across all healthy-donor time intervals.

No immune events, such as infections, were documented for the healthy donors during the collection period. Time-dependent variance in a beta-binomial model of T-cell clone differential abundance was calibrated using healthy-donor blood repertoires as a training cohort. The training cohort included around 10 healthy donors, of whom 3 were female and 7 were male. On average the donors were around 39 years old, and their ages spanned roughly 25 to 65 years. Whole blood was collected from each healthy donor at three time points spaced approximately 2 weeks apart and obtained from a commercial supplier. For immunosequencing, genomic DNA was extracted from whole blood that had not been sorted. Remarks on this clone: Its antigen specificity is not known. Qualities for individual bases were not recorded, and no much larger clone is one base off.

The immunoSEQ Assay, which relies on bias-controlled multiplex PCR amplification of genomic DNA, was used to profile TCRbeta CDR3 regions. In the source study's methods: To quantify the absolute abundance of each unique TCRbeta CDR3 region, the sequences were collapsed and filtered. Differential abundance was tested with a binomial (Fisher-equivalent) model and with a beta-binomial model adding time-dependent variance fitted from healthy donors. Any clone with fewer than 5 combined templates was excluded, and a clone was called differentially abundant if its Benjamini-Hochberg FDR was below 0.01. Using the form v = (b*log(k)+a)^2, the beta-binomial variance was modeled as a function of the total template count across the two samples. The table was pulled from immuneACCESS by TCRdb, which kept in-frame rearrangements only. Such tables lose some clones; where checked, under half of the loss comes from unresolved V genes, and the rest has no known cause. V and J calls and clone size follow that table, whereas D and trimming were derived from the DNA. The table for this sample lists 110,000 or so clones; roughly nine tenths of them were counted only once. The ten largest clones represent approximately 8% of the sample.

Including the terminal cysteine and phenylalanine, the CDR3 comprises 14 residues. Solely the CDR3 DNA is kept, with 42 bases framed from the first base. V is reduced by 4 bases and J by 0 bases, leaving a spacing of 7 bases between them. CDR1 SGHNT and CDR2 YYREEE are derived from the germline V gene (reference sequence). Material: blood. The chain is encoded by TRBV5-4 joined to TRBJ1-4; the D gene remains uncertain. The clonotype originates from a person aged 18-69 years in good health. The nucleotides read TGTGCCAGCAGCGCAACATCAACTAATGAAAAACTGTTTTTT. Its protein reads: CASSATSTNEKLFF.